This T cell receptor beta chain was retrieved from a study of OX40 agonist ivuxolimab in advanced cancers. In the study overall: Administration of intravenous ivuxolimab to patients occurred every 2 weeks at 0.01 to 10 mg/kg.

Measured with immunoSEQ multiplex PCR; TCRdb has only the in-frame clones, and not every one. Of some 70,000 clones in the sample, 80% to 90% were seen once. CDR1 and CDR2 (germline): SGHTA, FQGTGA. CDR3 length equals 16 residues. V shed 4 bases and J shed 0 bases, with 12 bases lying between them. The J gene is TRBJ2-2, the V gene TRBV7-3; D is possibly TRBD1 (5 bases). This specimen was CD4+ or CD8+ T cells sorted from blood, taken in a trial of the OX40 agonist ivuxolimab. The TCR sequence derives from an adult with an advanced solid tumor such as melanoma, head and neck, liver or kidney cancer. This CDR3 is CASSSRTTANTGELFF. The CDR3 bases are TGTGCCAGCAGCTCCCGGACAACTGCGAACACCGGGGAGCTGTTTTTT. Complete variable domain (other parts from reference TRBV7-3 and TRBJ2-2): GAGVSQTPSNKVTEKGKYVELRCDPISGHTALYWYRQSLGQGPEFLIYFQGTGAADDSGLPNDRFFAVRPEGSVSTLKIQRTERGDSAVYLCASSSRTTANTGELFFGEGSRLTVL.